This TCR beta chain is from a study of cytomegalovirus exposure and HLA in healthy donors. Germline V gives CDR1 SGHRS, CDR2 YFSETQ. V was pared by 0 bases and J by 4 bases, with 11 bases between. The CDR3 has 14 residues. The PCR employed 60 Vbeta primers together with 13 Jbeta primers. The protocol was immunoSEQ multiplex PCR, while the TCRdb copy is restricted to in-frame clones and leaves out a portion. The sample consists of under 150,000 clones, around 10% of them appearing once. Material: PBMCs. This sequence originates from a young man in good health and CMV-seronegative. V and J are TRBV5-1 and TRBJ2-7; tentatively, D is TRBD2 (6 bases). The CDR3 region has the DNA TGCGCCAGCAGCTTGGTGCGGGACGCATACGAGCAGTACTTC. The encoded protein is CASSLVRDAYEQYF.